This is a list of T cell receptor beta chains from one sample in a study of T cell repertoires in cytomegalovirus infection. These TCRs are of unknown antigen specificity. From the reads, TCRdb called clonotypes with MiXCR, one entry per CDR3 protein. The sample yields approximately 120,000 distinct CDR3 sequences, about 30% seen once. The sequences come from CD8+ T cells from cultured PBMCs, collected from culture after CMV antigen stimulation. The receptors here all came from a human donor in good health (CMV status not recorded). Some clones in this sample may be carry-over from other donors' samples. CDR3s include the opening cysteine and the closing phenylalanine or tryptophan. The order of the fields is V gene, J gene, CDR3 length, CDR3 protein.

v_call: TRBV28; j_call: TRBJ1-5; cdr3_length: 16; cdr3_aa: CASTLAGTESNQPQHF
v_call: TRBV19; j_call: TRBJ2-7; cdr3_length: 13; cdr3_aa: CASSERDSYEQYF
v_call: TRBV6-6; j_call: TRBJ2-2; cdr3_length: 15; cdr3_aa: CASSYPTPSPGELFF
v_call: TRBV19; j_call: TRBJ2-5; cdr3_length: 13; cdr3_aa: CASRGCPLKPQYF
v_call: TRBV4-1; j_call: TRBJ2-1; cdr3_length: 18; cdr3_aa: CASSFGTSGATEYNEQFF
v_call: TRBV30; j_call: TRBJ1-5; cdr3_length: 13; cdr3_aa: CACAGQGFQPQHF
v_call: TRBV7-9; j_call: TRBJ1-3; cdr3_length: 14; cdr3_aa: CASSIQGFGNTIYF
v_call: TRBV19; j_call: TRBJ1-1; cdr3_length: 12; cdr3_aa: CASSSRDAEAFF
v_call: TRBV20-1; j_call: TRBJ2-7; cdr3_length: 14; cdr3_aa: CSAGLGTSLYEQYF
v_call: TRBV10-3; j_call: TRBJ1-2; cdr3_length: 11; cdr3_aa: CAINTLRGYTF
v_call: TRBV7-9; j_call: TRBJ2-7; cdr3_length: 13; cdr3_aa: CASSSSRADEQYF
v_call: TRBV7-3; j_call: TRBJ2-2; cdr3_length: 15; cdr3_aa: CASSLSPDRTGELFF
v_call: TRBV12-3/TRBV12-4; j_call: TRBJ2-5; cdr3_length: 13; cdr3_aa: CASSWGVQETQYF
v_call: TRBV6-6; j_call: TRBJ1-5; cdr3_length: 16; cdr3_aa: CASSYSNWGSNQPQHF
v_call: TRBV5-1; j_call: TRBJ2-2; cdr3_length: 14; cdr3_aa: CASSLLGGSGELFF
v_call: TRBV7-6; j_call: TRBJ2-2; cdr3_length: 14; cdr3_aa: CVASRGPYTGELFF
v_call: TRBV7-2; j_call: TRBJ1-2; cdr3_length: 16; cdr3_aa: CASSSGVSGVLRGYTF
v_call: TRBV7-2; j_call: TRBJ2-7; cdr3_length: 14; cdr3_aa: CASSLDRISYEQYF
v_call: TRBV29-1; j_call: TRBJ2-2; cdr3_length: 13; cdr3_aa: CSVSDLNTGELFF
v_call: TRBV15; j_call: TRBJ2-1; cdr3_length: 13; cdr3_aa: CATSRVVGNEQFF
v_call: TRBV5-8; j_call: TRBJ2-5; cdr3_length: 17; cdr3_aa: CASSLWTSGGPQETQYF
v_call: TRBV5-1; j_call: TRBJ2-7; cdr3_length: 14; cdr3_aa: CASSTTGANYEQYF
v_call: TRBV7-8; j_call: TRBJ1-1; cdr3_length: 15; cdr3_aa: CASSFRGLGYTEAFF
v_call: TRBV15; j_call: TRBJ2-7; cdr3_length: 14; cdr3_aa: CATSVLPGVYEQYF
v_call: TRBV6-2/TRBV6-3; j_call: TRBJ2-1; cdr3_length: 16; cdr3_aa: CASSPLAVPREDEQFF
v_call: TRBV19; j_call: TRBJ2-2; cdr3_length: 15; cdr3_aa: CASSFSGGNTGELFF
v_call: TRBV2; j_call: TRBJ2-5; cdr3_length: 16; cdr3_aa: CASSEDRAGVRETQYF
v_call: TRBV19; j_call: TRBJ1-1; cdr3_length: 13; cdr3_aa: CASNRQANTEAFF
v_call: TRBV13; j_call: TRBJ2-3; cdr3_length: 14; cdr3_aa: CASTLVGLTDTQYF
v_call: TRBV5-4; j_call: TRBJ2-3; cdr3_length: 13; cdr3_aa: CASSLGTEYTQYF
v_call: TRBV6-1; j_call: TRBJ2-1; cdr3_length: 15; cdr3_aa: CASSGGTESVDCQFF
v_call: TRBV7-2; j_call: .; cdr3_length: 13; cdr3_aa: CASSPTGGQPQYF
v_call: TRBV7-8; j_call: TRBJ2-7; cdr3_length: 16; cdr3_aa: CASSLDGTGSSYEQYF
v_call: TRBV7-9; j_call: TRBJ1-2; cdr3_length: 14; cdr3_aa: CASSYSGETYGYTF
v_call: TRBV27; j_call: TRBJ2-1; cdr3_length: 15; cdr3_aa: CASSPLGGAFDEQFF
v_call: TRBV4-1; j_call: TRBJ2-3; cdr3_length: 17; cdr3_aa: CASSQDYRDHGSHTQYF
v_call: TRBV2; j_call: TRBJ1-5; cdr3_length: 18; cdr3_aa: CASSDIQGEFYSNQPQHF
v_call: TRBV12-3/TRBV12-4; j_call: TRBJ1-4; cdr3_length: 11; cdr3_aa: CASSLMEELFF
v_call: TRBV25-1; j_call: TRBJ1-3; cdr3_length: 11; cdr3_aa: CASSAGNTIYF
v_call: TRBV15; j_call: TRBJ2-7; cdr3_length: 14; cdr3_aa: CATSRSGTSDEQYF
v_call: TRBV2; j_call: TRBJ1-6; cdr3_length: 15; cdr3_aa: CASKEESSYNSPLHF
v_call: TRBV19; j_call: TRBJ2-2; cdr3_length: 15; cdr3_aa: CASSGAAGLGGELFF
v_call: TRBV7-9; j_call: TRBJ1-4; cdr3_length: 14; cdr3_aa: CASTATFPGEKLFF
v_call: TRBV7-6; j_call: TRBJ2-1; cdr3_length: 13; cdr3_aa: CASSLAPGREQFF
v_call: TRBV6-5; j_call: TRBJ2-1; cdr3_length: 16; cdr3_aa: CASTDSPSGGDNEQFF
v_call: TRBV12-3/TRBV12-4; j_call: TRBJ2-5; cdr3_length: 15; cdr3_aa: CASSRPGTGEETQYF
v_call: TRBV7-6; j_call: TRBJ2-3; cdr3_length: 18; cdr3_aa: CASSTPTSGREPTDTQYF
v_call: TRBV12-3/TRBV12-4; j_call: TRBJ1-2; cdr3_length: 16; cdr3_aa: CASSFYRTGSNYGYTF
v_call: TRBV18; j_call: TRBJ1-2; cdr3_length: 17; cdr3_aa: CASSPPRGGLNNYGYTF
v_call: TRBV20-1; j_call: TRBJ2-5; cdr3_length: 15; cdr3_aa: CSARDLASGGKTQYF
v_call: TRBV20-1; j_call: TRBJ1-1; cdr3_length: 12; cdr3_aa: CSALPGDAEAFF
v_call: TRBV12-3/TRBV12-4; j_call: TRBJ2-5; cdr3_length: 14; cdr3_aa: CASSRTSGQETQYF
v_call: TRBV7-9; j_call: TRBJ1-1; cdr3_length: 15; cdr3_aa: CASSNTRDRRAEAFF
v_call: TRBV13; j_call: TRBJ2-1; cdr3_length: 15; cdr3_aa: CASSFLAGGHNEQFF
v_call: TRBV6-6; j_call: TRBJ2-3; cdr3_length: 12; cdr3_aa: CASSHSLDTQYF